Reported below is one TCR beta chain. Its antigen is undetermined. A junction boundary mismatches the germline segment, possibly from a read error. Using a J-beta primer mix together with a sample-barcoded 5' primer, a second PCR was run for about 6 to 11 cycles. TCRdb passed the 5' RACE reads through MiXCR, listing each CDR3 protein once. Of fewer than 1,200,000 distinct CDR3 sequences in the sample, almost 25% were seen once. This entry belongs to a study of blood T cells in healthy people across ages. The study, taken as a whole, reports: Fewer expanded clones and more diversity marked long-lived versus aged donors. Age brought a roughly linear fall in TCR beta diversity measured per million T cells.

The CDR3 runs to 16 residues. Germline CDR1 MDHEN, CDR2 SYDVKM. No fewer than 6 million PBMCs went into each sample. This same sample was also taken into another study, of T cells of mothers and their children. That report adds: Reads recorded for TCR beta CDR3 numbered over 8.5 million per mother and some 2.7 million per child.

The TCR originated in a girl aged 2-10 years in good health. What was sequenced was blood. The chain links TRBV28 to TRBJ1-4, with 7 bases fitting TRBD1. The CDR3 DNA follows: TGTGCCAGCAGTACCCCGGGGGCAGGGGGAGGTGAAAAACTGTCTTTT. It codes for CASSTPGAGGGEKLSF.